A single sample gave rise to the 23 T cell receptor beta chains below, sequenced in a study of cytomegalovirus exposure and HLA in healthy donors. PCR employed 60 Vbeta and 13 Jbeta primers. Profiling relied on immunoSEQ multiplex PCR, and the TCRdb table lists in-frame clones only, not all of them. This repertoire includes 45,000 to 60,000 clones. Material: PBMCs. The receptors shown here come from a female donor in good health and CMV-seronegative.

The J gene is TRBJ2-7, the V gene TRBV29-1, with 7 positions matching TRBD1. J was trimmed by 5 bases and V by 1 base; bases with no gene match: 11. This CDR3 contains 15 residues. The germline CDR1 and CDR2 sequences are SQVTM and ANQGSEA. The CDR3 DNA follows: TGCAGCGTTGAAGTTAGGGCAGGGGGTATCGACGAGCAGTACTTC. As protein: CSVEVRAGGIDEQYF.

The chain recombines TRBV2 with TRBJ2-7; no definite D call. The CDR3 length is 12 residues. The germline V gene encodes CDR1 SNHLY and CDR2 FYNNEI. Trimming removed 4 bases from V and 2 bases from J, with 6 bases in between. The CDR3 region has the DNA TGTGCCAGCAGTGGGCAGACCTACGAGCAGTACTTC. Translated, it gives CASSGQTYEQYF. Complete variable domain (other parts from reference TRBV2 and TRBJ2-7): EPEVTQTPSHQVTQMGQEVILRCVPISNHLYFYWYRQILGQKVEFLVSFYNNEISEKSEIFDDQFSVERPDGSNFTLKIRSTKLEDSAMYFCASSGQTYEQYFGPGTRLTVT.

V usage is TRBV5-1 and J usage is TRBJ2-2; D might be TRBD2 (7 bases). Trimming took off 3 bases at V and 0 bases at J, with 12 bases between the two ends. Germline CDR1 and CDR2: SGHRS and YFSETQ. CDR3 length equals 16 residues. The CDR3 sequence is CASSYAGAPNTGELFF. The CDR3 DNA follows: TGCGCCAGCAGCTATGCGGGGGCGCCGAACACCGGGGAGCTGTTTTTT.

V is TRBV7-2 and J is TRBJ1-4; the D gene is possibly TRBD1 (6 bases). The length of the CDR3 is 15 residues. Germline V CDR1 and CDR2: SGHTA, FQGNSA. V gave up 5 bases and J gave up 0 bases, with 10 bases separating them. Here the CDR3 reads CASSVQGATNEKLFF. The CDR3 DNA reads TGTGCCAGCAGCGTACAGGGTGCAACTAATGAAAAACTGTTTTTT.

The rearrangement links TRBV30 to TRBJ2-1; 9 bases line up with TRBD1. Germline CDR1 is GTSNPN and CDR2 is SVGIG (reference sequence). There are 14 residues in the CDR3. V dropped 5 bases and J dropped 9; count of bases not matched to a gene: 11. The CDR3 DNA sequence: TGTGCCTGGGACCCCTGGACAGGGGAGGGTGAGCAGTTCTTC. Amino acids: CAWDPWTGEGEQFF.

The rearrangement links TRBV6-1 to TRBJ2-2, with D tentatively TRBD2 (5 bases). The V gene's germline CDR1 is MNHNS and CDR2 SASEGT. Between the trimmed V and J ends, which lost 4 bases and 1 base, there was a span of 10 bases. The CDR3 contains 15 residues. The CDR3 nucleotides are TGTGCCAGCAGTGCCGGGGATTTGAACACCGGGGAGCTGTTTTTT. Its translation: CASSAGDLNTGELFF.

This chain uses TRBV15 with TRBJ2-3; 9 bases are shared with TRBD2. With V trimmed by 0 bases and J by 6 bases, 4 bases remained unmatched. The CDR3 is 15 residues long. Germline values: CDR1 LNHNV, CDR2 YYDKDF (reference sequence). The CDR3: CATSRDLAGYDTQYF. The CDR3 DNA is TGTGCCACCAGCAGAGATCTAGCGGGGTACGATACGCAGTATTTT.

The chain employs TRBV6-5 and TRBJ2-3, with 10 bases identical to TRBD2. This CDR3 contains 14 residues. V lost 9 bases, J lost 3 bases, and 6 bases stayed unmatched. CDR1 and CDR2 (germline): MNHEY, SVGAGI. In nucleotides, the CDR3 is TGTGCCAGTAAGCGGGAGGGCCTGACAGATACGCAGTATTTT. It codes for CASKREGLTDTQYF.

DNA for the CDR3: TGTGCCTGGAGTGATCTGGGGCTCGGGGCCAACGTCCTGACTTTC. It is translated as CAWSDLGLGANVLTF. The chain carries TRBV30 and TRBJ2-6; maybe TRBD1 (5 bases). Looked up from germline, CDR1 is GTSNPN and CDR2 is SVGIG (reference sequence). The CDR3 has 15 amino acids. V lost 1 base to trimming and J lost 4 bases, with 11 bases between them.

The CDR3 coding sequence is TGTGCCAGTAGTGTAAACAGTGACGGTCAGCCCCAGCATTTT. It encodes CASSVNSDGQPQHF. The V and J genes are TRBV19 and TRBJ1-5, with no clear D. Germline V gives CDR1 LNHDA, CDR2 SQIVND (reference sequence). CDR3 length: 14 amino acids. The V end lost 5 bases, the J end lost 6 bases, and 14 bases lay between the germline ends.

The chain links TRBV5-6 to TRBJ2-2, with 14 positions matching TRBD2. Germline V CDR1 and CDR2: SGHDT, YYEEEE. J was trimmed by 7 bases and V by 1 base; bases with no gene match: 6. This CDR3 region has 17 residues. CDR3 sequence: CASSLSATSGRGGELFF. The CDR3 DNA reads as TGTGCCAGCAGCTTGTCCGCGACTAGCGGGAGGGGCGGGGAGCTGTTTTTT.

V is TRBV30 and J is TRBJ2-7; 7 nucleotides line up with TRBD2. This CDR3 has 15 amino acids. Germline V gene sequence: CDR1 GTSNPN, CDR2 SVGIG (reference sequence). V lost 3 bases and J lost 1; bases outside the gene matches: 9. In nucleotides, the CDR3 is TGTGCCTGGAGGAGCCTGGCGGGGGATTCCTACGAGCAGTACTTC. It translates to CAWRSLAGDSYEQYF.

The chain couples TRBV5-4 to TRBJ2-5; 8 nucleotides align to TRBD1. This CDR3 has 15 amino acids. In germline, CDR1 is SGHNT, CDR2 YYREEE (reference sequence). V shed 4 bases, J shed 5 bases, and the junction held 10 bases outside the gene matches. The CDR3 DNA sequence: TGTGCCAGCAGCCATGGACAGGGAGGAGTGGAGACCCAGTACTTC. This gives the protein CASSHGQGGVETQYF.

The chain is built from TRBV9 and TRBJ2-1; possibly TRBD2 for D (6 bases). Germline V gene lookup returns CDR1 SGDLS and CDR2 YYNGEE. This CDR3 has 12 residues. V was shortened by 7 bases and J by 9 bases, with 14 bases between the two germline ends. The CDR3 is CASGGEEGEQFF. The DNA for the CDR3 is TGTGCCAGCGGCGGGGAGGAGGGTGAGCAGTTCTTC.

The genes are TRBV6-5 and TRBJ1-2; maybe TRBD1 (6 bases). The CDR3 consists of 15 residues. The V gene's germline CDR1 is MNHEY and CDR2 SVGAGI. Trimming cost V 4 bases and J 2 bases, with 14 bases left between them. The CDR3 sequence: CASSFQTGLNYGYTF. The CDR3 region has the DNA TGTGCCAGCAGTTTCCAGACAGGATTGAACTATGGCTACACCTTC.

V and J are TRBV5-1 and TRBJ2-7, with TRBD2 identical over 9 bases. The J segment lost 2 bases and the V segment lost 5 bases, leaving 11 bases of the junction unmatched. The V gene's germline CDR1 is SGHRS and CDR2 YFSETQ. The CDR3 loop spans 16 amino acids. The CDR3 sequence: CASRPGGSGGPYEQYF. Written as DNA, the CDR3 is TGCGCCAGCAGGCCTGGAGGGAGCGGGGGGCCCTACGAGCAGTACTTC.

As DNA, the CDR3 is TGTGCCAGCAGCTTCTCTCACCAAGTATCAGGGAAGGCTTCACCCCTCCACTTT. It is translated as CASSFSHQVSGKASPLHF. This chain links TRBV5-6 with TRBJ1-6, with D possibly TRBD1 on 5 matching bases. This CDR3 is built from 18 residues. From germline, CDR1 is SGHDT and CDR2 YYEEEE. V shed 2 bases and J shed 9 bases, with 24 bases lying between them.

V usage is TRBV4-2 and J usage is TRBJ2-5, with a weak D call TRBD1 (6 bases). The ends were cut back, 5 bases at V and 1 base at J, with 17 bases in the middle. The germline V gene has CDR1 LGHNA and CDR2 YNFKEQ. There are 16 residues in the CDR3. Here the CDR3 DNA reads TGTGCCAGCAGCATACGGGCAGGGGCGACCCAAGAGACCCAGTACTTC. Translation gives CASSIRAGATQETQYF.

The V gene is TRBV5-6, the J gene TRBJ1-2; 8 positions agree with TRBD1. The CDR3 contains 16 residues. CDR1 and CDR2 from the germline V gene are SGHDT and YYEEEE. V lost 4 bases, J lost 6 bases, and 14 bases stayed unmatched. CDR3 loop: CASSTGQGTIDNGYTF. CDR3 nucleotide sequence: TGTGCCAGCAGCACAGGACAGGGAACAATAGATAATGGCTACACCTTC. Complete variable domain (other parts from reference TRBV5-6 and TRBJ1-2): DAGVTQSPTHLIKTRGQQVTLRCSPKSGHDTVSWYQQALGQGPQFIFQYYEEEERQRGNFPDRFSGHQFPNYSSELNVNALLLGDSALYLCASSTGQGTIDNGYTFGSGTRLTVV.

Turning to this clone: In the same sample, other DNA sequences code for this CDR3. The chain links TRBV7-9 to TRBJ1-1; D is unresolved. CDR1 and CDR2 (germline): SEHNR, FQNEAQ (reference sequence). V lost 2 bases and J 0 bases, leaving 22 bases between the germline ends. This CDR3 comprises 19 residues. For the CDR3, the DNA is TGTGCCAGCAGCTTATCTAAGGATCGGGAGCGACGACTGAACACTGAAGCTTTCTTT. It translates to CASSLSKDRERRLNTEAFF.

This sequence joins TRBV30 and TRBJ2-3; TRBD2 matches at 7 bases. Germline lookup yields CDR1 GTSNPN and CDR2 SVGIG (reference sequence). V was pared by 4 bases and J by 0 bases, with 4 bases of the junction left unmatched. The CDR3 has 14 amino acids. The CDR3 is CAWKPSGSTDTQYF. The CDR3 nucleotides are TGTGCCTGGAAACCTAGCGGAAGCACAGATACGCAGTATTTT.

The chain employs TRBV30 and TRBJ2-7; D unresolved. Trimming cost V 0 bases and J 6 bases, with 6 bases left between them. Germline-derived CDR1 and CDR2 are GTSNPN and SVGIG (reference sequence). This CDR3 is 11 amino acids long. The CDR3 bases are TGTGCCTGGAGTGTACGGTTCGAGCAGTACTTC. This encodes CAWSVRFEQYF.

The J gene is TRBJ1-2, the V gene TRBV29-1, with TRBD1 as a possible D gene (5 bases). The germline CDR1 and CDR2 sequences are SQVTM and ANQGSEA. The V end was cut by 3 bases, the J end by 5 bases, with 22 bases between. The CDR3 is 16 amino acids. The CDR3 DNA reads TGCAGCGTTGATATCCCCCGGGACCCGGAGGGGTATGGCTACACCTTC. Translating gives CSVDIPRDPEGYGYTF.